This T cell receptor (beta chain) was documented in a study of spatial heterogeneity in lung cancer. This clonotype was found many times. Time point of the sample: sample taken at primary tumor resection. Unsorted samples of tumor, nontumor lung or frozen PBMC had their whole RNA sequenced. Via MiXCR, TCRdb re-called the 5' RACE reads, giving one row per CDR3 protein. The top ten clones hold over 8.5% of a sample with approximately 52,000 distinct CDR3 sequences, roughly 5.2% of them seen once. The V and J ends lost 0 bases and 1 base respectively, with 17 bases between them. This CDR3 is built from 17 residues. Looked up from germline, CDR1 is DFQATT and CDR2 is SNEGSKA (reference sequence).

The chain is built from TRBV20-1 and TRBJ2-3; D call uncertain. Sequenced here: PBMCs, sampled at surgery. The sequence derives from a male donor with early-stage non-small cell lung cancer. Here the CDR3 reads CSARDLYGLGGTDTQYF. CDR3 bases: TGCAGTGCTAGAGATTTGTATGGGCTGGGTGGCACAGATACGCAGTATTTT.